The clone carrying this T cell receptor beta chain has more than one count but fewer than ten. The data belong to a study of blood T cell repertoires in COVID-19. As for the study in general: Collection of acute and convalescent COVID-19 samples took place in the United States, Italy and Spain. PBMCs, B-cell-depleted T cells, or T cells provided the cDNA or gDNA that made up the material.

Trimming took 1 base from V and 6 from J, leaving 13 bases between them. Germline-derived CDR1 and CDR2 are SGHAT and FQNNGV. The CDR3 covers 14 residues. In the original processing: Cell counts per sample came from amplifying reference gene primers. Clones were sequenced by immunoSEQ multiplex PCR, and TCRdb holds only the in-frame ones, with some missing. The V and J calls and clone size were taken over from that table, and D and trimming were inferred from the DNA. The sample shows 150,000 or so clones, 65% to 90% of them seen only once. The chain recombines TRBV11-2 with TRBJ2-7; unclear D gene. Sequencing was performed on peripheral blood. The receptor was derived from a man in his sixties with acute or convalescent COVID-19. CDR3 coding DNA: TGTGCCAGCAGCTTAGGGTTCGGAGTGCCCGAGCAGTACTTC. Translating it yields CASSLGFGVPEQYF.